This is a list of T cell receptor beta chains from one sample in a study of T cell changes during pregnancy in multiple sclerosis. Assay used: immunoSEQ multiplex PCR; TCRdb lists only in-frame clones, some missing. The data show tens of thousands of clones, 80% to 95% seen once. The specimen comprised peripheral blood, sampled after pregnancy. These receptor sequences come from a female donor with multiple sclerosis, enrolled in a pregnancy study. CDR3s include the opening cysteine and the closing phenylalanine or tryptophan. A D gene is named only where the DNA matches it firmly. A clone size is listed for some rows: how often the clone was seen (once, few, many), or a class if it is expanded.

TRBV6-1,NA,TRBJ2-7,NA,TGTGCCAGCAGTCAGGGGCGGAACGAGCAGTACTTC,CASSQGRNEQYF
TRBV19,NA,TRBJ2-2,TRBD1,TGTGCCAGTAACAGGGGGCTGGGGACCGGGGAGCTGTTTTTT,CASNRGLGTGELFF
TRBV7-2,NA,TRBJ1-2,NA,TGTGCCAGCAGCCTGAGAGGGATTACCTATGGCTACACCTTC,CASSLRGITYGYTF
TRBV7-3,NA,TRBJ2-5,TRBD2,TGTGCCAGCAGCCATGTGACTAGCGGGGGGGCCCACCAAGAGACCCAGTACTTC,CASSHVTSGGAHQETQYF
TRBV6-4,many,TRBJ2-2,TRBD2,TGTGCCAGCAGTGACTCAGCGGGGGCCGGGGAGCTGTTTTTT,CASSDSAGAGELFF
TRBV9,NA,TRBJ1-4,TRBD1,TGTGCCAGCAGCAGGGGGCATGAAAAACTGTTTTTT,CASSRGHEKLFF
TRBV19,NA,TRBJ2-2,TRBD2,TGTGCCAGTAGTCTTCGACTAGCGGGGGGGCACGGGGAGCTGTTTTTT,CASSLRLAGGHGELFF
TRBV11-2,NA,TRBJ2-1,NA,TGTGCCAGCAGCCCTACTCGAGACTCCTACAATGAGCAGTTCTTC,CASSPTRDSYNEQFF
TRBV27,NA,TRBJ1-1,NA,TGTGCCAGCAGTATAAGCTTATCCTTGAACACTGAAGCTTTCTTT,CASSISLSLNTEAFF
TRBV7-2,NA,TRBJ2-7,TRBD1,TGTGCCACCGGGACAGCTGGGGACGAGCAGTACTTC,CATGTAGDEQYF